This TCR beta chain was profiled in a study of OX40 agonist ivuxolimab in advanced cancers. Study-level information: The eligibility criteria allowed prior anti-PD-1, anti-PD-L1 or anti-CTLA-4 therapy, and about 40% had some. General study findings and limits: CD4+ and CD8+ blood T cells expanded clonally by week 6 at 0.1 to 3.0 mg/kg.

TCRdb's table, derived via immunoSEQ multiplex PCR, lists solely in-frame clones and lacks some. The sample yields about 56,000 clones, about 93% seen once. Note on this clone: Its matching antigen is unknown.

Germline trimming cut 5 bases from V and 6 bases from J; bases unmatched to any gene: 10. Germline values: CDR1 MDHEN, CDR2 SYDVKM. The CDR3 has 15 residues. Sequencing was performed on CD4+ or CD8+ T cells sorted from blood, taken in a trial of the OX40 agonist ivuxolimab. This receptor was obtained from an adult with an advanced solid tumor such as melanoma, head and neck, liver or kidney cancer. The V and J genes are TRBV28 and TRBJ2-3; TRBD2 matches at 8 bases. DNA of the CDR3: TGTGCCAGCAGTCCTCCTAGCGGGTCACAGGATACGCAGTATTTT. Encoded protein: CASSPPSGSQDTQYF.